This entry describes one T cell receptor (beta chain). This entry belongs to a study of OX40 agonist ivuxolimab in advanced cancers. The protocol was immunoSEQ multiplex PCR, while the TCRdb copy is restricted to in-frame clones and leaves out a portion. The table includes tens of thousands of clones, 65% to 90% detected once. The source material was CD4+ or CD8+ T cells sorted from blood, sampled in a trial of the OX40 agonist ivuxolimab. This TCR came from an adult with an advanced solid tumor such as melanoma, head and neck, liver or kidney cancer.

CDR3 region: CASSKVGTDSNQPQHF. Here the CDR3 DNA reads TGTGCCAGCAGCAAAGTCGGGACGGATAGCAATCAGCCCCAGCATTTT. V is TRBV21-1 and J is TRBJ1-5. TRBV21-1 is shown as a pseudogene. This CDR3 comprises 16 residues.